Listed below are T cell receptor beta chains from one sample, sequenced in a study of blood T cells in healthy people across ages. MiXCR, run by TCRdb on the 5' RACE reads, gives a single entry per CDR3 protein. This table has 450,000 to 650,000 distinct CDR3 sequences, around 24% appearing once. This sample was shared with a second study, whose subject was T cells of mothers and their children.

Sequenced: blood. The source is a boy between 10 and 17 years old in good health. CDR3s include the opening cysteine and the closing phenylalanine or tryptophan. Each record gives: D gene, clone size, V gene, J gene, CDR3 DNA, CDR3 protein. A D gene is named only where the DNA matches it firmly. Size is stated for part of the rows, as once, few or many counts, or as a class when the clone is expanded.

>-|many|TRBV20-1|TRBJ2-3
TGCAGTGCTCGGTCCGGGACAAGTACAGATACGCAGTATTTT
CSARSGTSTDTQYF
>TRBD2|few|TRBV6-2/TRBV6-3|TRBJ2-1
TGTGCCAGCAGAGGTGGGAGGCTAGCGGGGAGCTATGAGCAGTTCTTC
CASRGGRLAGSYEQFF
>-|-|TRBV28|TRBJ2-1
TGTGCCAGCAGCCGGGTAGAGGACCGGCGGAATGAGCAGTTCTTC
CASSRVEDRRNEQFF
>-|few|TRBV7-9|TRBJ2-7
TGTGCCAGCAGCTTTATCACGAACGAGCAGTACTTC
CASSFITNEQYF
>TRBD2|few|TRBV12-3/TRBV12-4|TRBJ2-1
TGTGCCAGCAGCCAGCGGACTAGCACCCACAATGAGCAGTTCTTC
CASSQRTSTHNEQFF
>TRBD1|-|TRBV28|TRBJ2-3
TGTGCCAGCAGTTTAGAACGAGCGGACAGGGCCGGGGCTCATACGCAGTATTTT
CASSLERADRAGAHTQYF
>TRBD2|-|TRBV20-1|TRBJ2-3
TGCAGTGCTAGTATCCCCCTTAGCGGGAGTTTAGGTACGCAGTATTTT
CSASIPLSGSLGTQYF
>-|few|TRBV7-6|TRBJ2-5
TGTGCCAGCAGCCTGTCGACTGCGGGGGCCGCAGAGACCCAGTACTTC
CASSLSTAGAAETQYF
>TRBD1|-|TRBV6-4|TRBJ2-1
TGTGCCAGCAGCCCAAACAGGGGCTCCTACAATGAGCAGTTCTTC
CASSPNRGSYNEQFF
>TRBD1|once|TRBV20-1|TRBJ1-6
TGCAGTGCCGCAAGACAGGGTAGAGTAAATTCACCCCTCCACTTT
CSAARQGRVNSPLHF
>TRBD1|many|TRBV7-2|TRBJ2-7
TGTGCCAGCAGCCTCCGTACAGGGGGCGGGAACGAGCAGTACTTC
CASSLRTGGGNEQYF
>-|few|TRBV7-2|TRBJ2-5
TGTGCCAGCAGCTTAGATATAGACAAAACAGAGACCCAGTACTTC
CASSLDIDKTETQYF
>-|-|TRBV28|TRBJ2-7
TGTGCCAGCCGGGGGACGCCCTACGAGCAGTACTTC
CASRGTPYEQYF
>TRBD1|-|TRBV15|TRBJ2-7
TGTGCCACCAGCAGAGATTTTCAGGGGGCAGGCGAGCAGTACTTC
CATSRDFQGAGEQYF
>TRBD2|-|TRBV27|TRBJ2-7
TGTGCCAGCAGTTTATCGGGACTAGCGAACGAGCAGTACTTC
CASSLSGLANEQYF
>-|-|TRBV11-2|TRBJ2-2
TGTGCCAGCAGCAGAGTGGGGGGGCGCGGGGAGCTGTTTTTT
CASSRVGGRGELFF
>TRBD2|-|TRBV6-2/TRBV6-3|TRBJ2-7
TGTGCCAGCAGTCAGACTAGCGGAGACACCTACGAGCAGTACTTC
CASSQTSGDTYEQYF
>TRBD2|-|TRBV2|TRBJ2-5
TGTGCCAGCAGACTAGCGGGGGCCGTCCAAGAGACCCAGTACTTC
CASRLAGAVQETQYF
>TRBD1|few|TRBV5-1|TRBJ2-7
TGCGCCAGCAGCTGGTCTATCGGGACAGGCTTGGGCGAGCAGTACTTC
CASSWSIGTGLGEQYF
>TRBD2|-|TRBV20-1|TRBJ2-7
TGCAGTGCTAGAGTTAGCGGGAGGGCTCGCGAGCAGTACTTC
CSARVSGRAREQYF
>-|-|TRBV7-3|TRBJ1-2
TGTGCCAGCAGCCCGGGGAGGGAGCACTATGGCTACACCTTC
CASSPGREHYGYTF
>-|many|TRBV12-3/TRBV12-4|TRBJ1-4
TGTGCCAGCAGAAACAGGGAAGGGAATGAAAAACTGTTTTTT
CASRNREGNEKLFF
>TRBD2|few|TRBV3-1|TRBJ2-7
TGTGCCAGCCGGAGCGGGGGTTCCTACGAGCAGTACTTC
CASRSGGSYEQYF
>-|-|TRBV7-3|TRBJ2-3
TGTGCCAGCAGCTTAGGCATCGCGGCGGGAGATACGCAGTATTTT
CASSLGIAAGDTQYF
>-|few|TRBV2|TRBJ2-7
TGTGCCAGCAGTGAGGGGATTTCGGGGTATAGCTCCTACGAGCAGTACTTC
CASSEGISGYSSYEQYF
>-|-|TRBV27|TRBJ2-7
TGTGCCAGCAGTTATCGGCAGGGTGAGAGCTCCTACGAGCAGTACTTC
CASSYRQGESSYEQYF
>TRBD2|-|TRBV28|TRBJ2-7
TGTGCCAGCAGCTATGGTGGGGGGGTCAACGAGCAGTACTTC
CASSYGGGVNEQYF
>-|-|TRBV27|TRBJ2-3
TGTGCCAGCAGTTCCTTTCTCGGCGCCTTCACAGATACGCAGTATTTT
CASSSFLGAFTDTQYF
>-|few|TRBV7-9|TRBJ1-3
TGTGCCAGCAGCCCGAGCCCACAAGGCTCTGGAAACACCATATATTTT
CASSPSPQGSGNTIYF
>-|-|TRBV27|TRBJ1-1
TGTGCCAGCAGTTTCAACAGGGACGCTGAAGCTTTCTTT
CASSFNRDAEAFF
>-|-|TRBV5-1|TRBJ2-4
TGCGCCAGCAGCGAGACAGAAGGCAAAAACATTCAGTACTTC
CASSETEGKNIQYF
>TRBD1|few|TRBV6-2/TRBV6-3|TRBJ2-1
TGTGCCAGCAGCGACCCGGGACAGGGGACTTATGAGCAGTTCTTC
CASSDPGQGTYEQFF
>TRBD2|few|TRBV5-6|TRBJ2-5
TGTGCCAGCATAGCGGGAGGAGGAGAGACCCAGTACTTC
CASIAGGGETQYF
>-|once|TRBV7-2|TRBJ1-2
TGTGCCAGCAGCTTCAACAGGGATGGCTACACCTTC
CASSFNRDGYTF
>TRBD2|few|TRBV9|TRBJ2-7
TGTGCCAGCAGCGGGACTAGCGGGAGGCCAAGGAGCTCCTACGAGCAGTACTTC
CASSGTSGRPRSSYEQYF
>-|few|TRBV9|TRBJ1-2
TGTGCCAGCAGCGAACAGACAGGAGAAGGCTATGGCTACACCTTC
CASSEQTGEGYGYTF
>-|few|TRBV15|TRBJ2-5
TGTGCCACCAGCAGAGAGGCCAGGACGGAGACCCAGTACTTC
CATSREARTETQYF
>TRBD1|-|TRBV4-3|TRBJ1-4
TGCGCCAGCAGCCAATTTTGGACAGGGAATAATGAAAAACTGTTTTTT
CASSQFWTGNNEKLFF
>TRBD2|-|TRBV7-9|TRBJ2-1
TGTGCCAGCAGCTCCCAAAGCGGGAGCTCCTACAATGAGCAGTTCTTC
CASSSQSGSSYNEQFF
>TRBD1|-|TRBV6-2/TRBV6-3|TRBJ1-6
TGTGCCAGCAGTTCGCGGACAGGGAGCTCCTATAATTCACCCCTCCACTTT
CASSSRTGSSYNSPLHF
>TRBD1|few|TRBV27|TRBJ2-7
TGTGCCAGCAGCCCTAACCCCGGACAGGGGCGTATCTACGAGCAGTACTTC
CASSPNPGQGRIYEQYF
>-|few|TRBV3-1|TRBJ1-1
TGTGCCAGCAGCCCACAGAACATGAACACTGAAGCTTTCTTT
CASSPQNMNTEAFF
>TRBD2|-|TRBV13|TRBJ2-3
TGTGCCAGCAGTTCCGGAGCGGGGAGTCCCACAGATACGCAGTATTTT
CASSSGAGSPTDTQYF
>-|-|TRBV7-2|TRBJ2-7
TGTGCCAGCAGCTTAGGTCCGGCAGGAACCTACGAGCAGTACTTC
CASSLGPAGTYEQYF
>TRBD2|-|TRBV20-1|TRBJ2-3
TGCAGTGCTAGAGTGGGACTAGCGGGGCGTGCAGATACGCAGTATTTT
CSARVGLAGRADTQYF